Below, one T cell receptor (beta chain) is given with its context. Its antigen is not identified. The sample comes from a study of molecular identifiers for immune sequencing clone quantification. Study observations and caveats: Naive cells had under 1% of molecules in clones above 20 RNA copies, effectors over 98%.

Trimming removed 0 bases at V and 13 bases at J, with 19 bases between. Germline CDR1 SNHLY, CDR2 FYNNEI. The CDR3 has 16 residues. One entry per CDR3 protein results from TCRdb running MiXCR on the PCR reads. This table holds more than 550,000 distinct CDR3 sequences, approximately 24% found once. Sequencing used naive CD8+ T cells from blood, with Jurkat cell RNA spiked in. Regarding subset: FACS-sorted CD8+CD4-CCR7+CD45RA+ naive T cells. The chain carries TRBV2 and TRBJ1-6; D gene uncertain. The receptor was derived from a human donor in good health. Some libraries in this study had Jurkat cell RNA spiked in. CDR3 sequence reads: CASSEARTAFILPLHF. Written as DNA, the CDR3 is TGTGCCAGCAGTGAAGCTCGTACAGCCTTCATCCTCCCCCTCCACTTT. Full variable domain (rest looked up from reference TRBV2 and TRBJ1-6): EPEVTQTPSHQVTQMGQEVILRCVPISNHLYFYWYRQILGQKVEFLVSFYNNEISEKSEIFDDQFSVERPDGSNFTLKIRSTKLEDSAMYFCASSEARTAFILPLHFGNGTRLTVT.